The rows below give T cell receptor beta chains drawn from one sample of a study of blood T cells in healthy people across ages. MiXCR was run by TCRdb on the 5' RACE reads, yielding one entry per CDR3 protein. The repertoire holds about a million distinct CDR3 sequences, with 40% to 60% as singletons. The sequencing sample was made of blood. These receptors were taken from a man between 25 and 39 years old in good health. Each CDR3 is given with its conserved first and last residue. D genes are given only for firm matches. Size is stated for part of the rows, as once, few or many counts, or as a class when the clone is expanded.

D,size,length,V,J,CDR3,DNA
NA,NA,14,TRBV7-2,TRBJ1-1,CASSLVQGATEAFF,TGTGCCAGCAGCTTAGTTCAGGGAGCCACTGAAGCTTTCTTT
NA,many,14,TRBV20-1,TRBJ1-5,CSARGVGEHQPQHF,TGCAGTGCTAGAGGGGTAGGCGAACATCAGCCCCAGCATTTT
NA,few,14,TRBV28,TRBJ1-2,CASRVSGRLYGYTF,TGTGCCAGCAGGGTCTCGGGACGGCTATATGGCTACACCTTC
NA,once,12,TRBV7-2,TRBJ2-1,CASNPSFGEQFF,TGTGCCAGCAACCCTTCCTTCGGGGAGCAGTTCTTC
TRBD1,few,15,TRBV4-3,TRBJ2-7,CASSQDTGGFHEQYF,TGCGCCAGCAGCCAAGATACAGGGGGCTTCCACGAGCAGTACTTC
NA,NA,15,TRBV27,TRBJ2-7,CASSSAGLPGLEQYF,TGTGCCAGCAGTTCCGCGGGGCTACCCGGACTCGAGCAGTACTTC
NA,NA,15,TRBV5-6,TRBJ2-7,CASSPGTPQGNEQYF,TGTGCCAGCAGCCCCGGGACTCCCCAAGGCAATGAGCAGTACTTC
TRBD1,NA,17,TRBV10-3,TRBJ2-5,CAIRNVGDRGIWETQYF,TGTGCCATTAGAAACGTGGGGGACAGGGGCATTTGGGAGACCCAGTACTTC
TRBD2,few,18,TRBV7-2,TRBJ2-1,CASSHGTSGGSSYNEQFF,TGTGCCAGCAGCCACGGGACTAGCGGGGGTAGCTCCTACAATGAGCAGTTCTTC
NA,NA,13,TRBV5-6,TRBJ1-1,CASSPAGSTEAFF,TGTGCCAGCAGCCCAGCAGGATCCACTGAAGCTTTCTTT
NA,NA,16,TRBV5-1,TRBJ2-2,CASSPSSKVDTGELFF,TGCGCCAGCAGCCCCTCCTCAAAGGTAGACACCGGGGAGCTGTTTTTT
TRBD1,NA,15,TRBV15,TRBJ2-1,CATSRAGTAYNEQFF,TGTGCCACCAGCAGGGCCGGGACAGCCTACAATGAGCAGTTCTTC
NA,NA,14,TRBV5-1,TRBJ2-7,CASTSGLVYYEQYF,TGCGCCAGCACTTCCGGACTTGTTTACTACGAGCAGTACTTC
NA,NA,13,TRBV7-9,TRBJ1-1,CASSSQRNTEAFF,TGTGCCAGCAGCTCCCAGCGGAACACTGAAGCTTTCTTT
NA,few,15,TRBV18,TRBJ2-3,CASSPYYSSTDTQYF,TGTGCCAGCTCACCATACTACTCTAGCACAGATACGCAGTATTTT
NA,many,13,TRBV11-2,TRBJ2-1,CASSLGIYNEQFF,TGTGCCAGCAGTTTGGGGATTTACAATGAGCAGTTCTTC
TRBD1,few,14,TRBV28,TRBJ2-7,CASSPPDRDYEQYF,TGTGCCAGCAGCCCGCCCGACAGGGACTACGAGCAGTACTTC
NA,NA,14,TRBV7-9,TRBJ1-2,CASSLLSEGYGYTF,TGTGCCAGCAGCTTATTGTCCGAGGGCTATGGCTACACCTTC
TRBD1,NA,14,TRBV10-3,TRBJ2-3,CAIRGQERTDTQYF,TGTGCCATCAGGGGACAGGAGCGCACAGATACGCAGTATTTT
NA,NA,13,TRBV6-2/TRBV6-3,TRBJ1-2,CASNPLGGYGYTF,TGTGCCAGTAACCCCTTAGGGGGCTATGGCTACACCTTC
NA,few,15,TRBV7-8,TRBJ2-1,CASSLAAEPYNEQFF,TGTGCCAGCAGCTTGGCGGCCGAGCCCTACAATGAGCAGTTCTTC
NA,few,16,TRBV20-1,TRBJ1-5,CSARDAPGVFNQPQHF,TGCAGTGCTAGAGATGCGCCAGGGGTCTTCAATCAGCCCCAGCATTTT
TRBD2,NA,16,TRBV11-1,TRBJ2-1,CASSRGVGGGYNEQFF,TGTGCCAGCAGCCGCGGGGTGGGCGGGGGCTACAATGAGCAGTTCTTC
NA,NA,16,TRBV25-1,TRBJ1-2,CAGSELDGQAVYGYTF,TGTGCCGGCAGTGAATTAGATGGGCAGGCCGTCTATGGCTACACCTTC
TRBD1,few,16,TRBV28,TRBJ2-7,CASRPTGTGFSYEQYF,TGTGCCAGCAGACCTACCGGGACAGGGTTTTCCTACGAGCAGTACTTC
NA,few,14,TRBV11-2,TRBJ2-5,CASSFSLAQETQYF,TGTGCCAGCAGCTTTAGTCTAGCCCAAGAGACCCAGTACTTC
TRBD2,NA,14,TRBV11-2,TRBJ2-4,CASSPGTSGDEQYF,TGTGCCAGCAGCCCGGGGACTAGCGGGGATGAGCAGTACTTC
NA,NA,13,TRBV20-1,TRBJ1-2,CSAKAQGGYGYTF,TGCAGTGCGAAAGCCCAGGGCGGCTATGGCTACACCTTC
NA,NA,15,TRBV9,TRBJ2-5,CASSVEGVPQETQYF,TGTGCCAGCAGCGTAGAAGGGGTCCCCCAAGAGACCCAGTACTTC
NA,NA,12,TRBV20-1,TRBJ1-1,CSVTGSGTEAFF,TGCAGCGTAACAGGGTCGGGCACTGAAGCTTTCTTT
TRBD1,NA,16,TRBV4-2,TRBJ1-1,CASSQATGTMNTEAFF,TGTGCCAGCAGCCAAGCGACAGGGACTATGAACACTGAAGCTTTCTTT
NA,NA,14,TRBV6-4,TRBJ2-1,CASSDDGAVNEQFF,TGTGCCAGCAGTGATGACGGGGCGGTGAATGAGCAGTTCTTC
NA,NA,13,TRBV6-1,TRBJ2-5,CASSESGQETQYF,TGTGCCAGCAGCGAATCGGGGCAAGAGACCCAGTACTTC
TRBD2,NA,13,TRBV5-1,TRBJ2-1,CASSLGLASGQFF,TGCGCCAGCAGCTTGGGACTAGCCAGTGGGCAGTTCTTC
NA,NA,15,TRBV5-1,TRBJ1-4,CASSSGASWGEKLFF,TGCGCCAGCAGCTCTGGCGCCTCTTGGGGGGAAAAACTGTTTTTT
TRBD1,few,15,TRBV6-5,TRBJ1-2,CASSYVGQGNYGYTF,TGTGCCAGCAGTTACGTGGGACAGGGAAACTATGGCTACACCTTC